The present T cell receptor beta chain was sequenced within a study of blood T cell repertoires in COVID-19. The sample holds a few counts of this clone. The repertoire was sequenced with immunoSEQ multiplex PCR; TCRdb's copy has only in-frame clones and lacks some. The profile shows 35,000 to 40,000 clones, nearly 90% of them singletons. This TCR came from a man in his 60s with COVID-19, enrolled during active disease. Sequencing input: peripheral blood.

The CDR3 nucleotides read TGTGCCAGCAGTCCAAACCCATACCTCGGGGGGGATCACACTGAAGCTTTCTTT. Its translation is CASSPNPYLGGDHTEAFF. This chain joins TRBV28 and TRBJ1-1, with D maybe TRBD1 (5 bases). Germline V gene data show CDR1 as MDHEN and CDR2 as SYDVKM. Trimming removed 5 bases at V and 3 bases at J, with 25 bases between. The CDR3 spans 18 residues.